The clone carrying this TCR beta chain showed up just once. This record comes from a study of control samples from healthy donors and cancer patients. This CDR3 is built from 12 residues. V was pared by 3 bases and J by 3 bases, with 5 bases between. Germline lookup yields CDR1 MDHEN and CDR2 SYDVKM. Some clones are missing from TCRdb's copy, which holds only in-frame ones; the method was immunoSEQ multiplex PCR. The sample lists over 150,000 clones; roughly 95% were seen once. The chain has TRBV28 and TRBJ1-1, with unresolved D. Source material: blood. The clonotype originates from a woman aged 30 to 39 in good health. CDR3 nucleotide sequence: TGTGCCAGCAGTTTGGGGTACACTGAAGCTTTCTTT. Protein sequence: CASSLGYTEAFF.